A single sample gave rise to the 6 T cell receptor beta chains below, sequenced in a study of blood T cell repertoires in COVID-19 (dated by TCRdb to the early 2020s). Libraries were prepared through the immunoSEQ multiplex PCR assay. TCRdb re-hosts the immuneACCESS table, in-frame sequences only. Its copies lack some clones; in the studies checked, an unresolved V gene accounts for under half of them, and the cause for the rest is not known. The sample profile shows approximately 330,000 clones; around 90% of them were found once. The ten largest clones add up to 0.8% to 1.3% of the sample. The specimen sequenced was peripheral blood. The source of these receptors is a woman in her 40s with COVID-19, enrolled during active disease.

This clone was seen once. CDR3 DNA sequence: TGTGCCAGCAGCTTCCAGAGGGGGACAGATACGCAGTATTTT. Translating it yields CASSFQRGTDTQYF. The V call is TRBV7-9, the J call TRBJ2-3; D is possibly TRBD1 (6 bases). Germline CDR1 SEHNR, CDR2 FQNEAQ (reference sequence). This CDR3 is built from 14 residues. V shed 3 bases and J shed 3 bases, with 10 bases lying between them.

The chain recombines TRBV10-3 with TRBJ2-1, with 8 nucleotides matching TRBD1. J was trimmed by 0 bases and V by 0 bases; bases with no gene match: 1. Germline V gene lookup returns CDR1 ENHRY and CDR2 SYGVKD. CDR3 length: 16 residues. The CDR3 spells CAISESGQGSYNEQFF. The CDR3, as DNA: TGTGCCATCAGTGAGTCCGGACAGGGCTCCTACAATGAGCAGTTCTTC.

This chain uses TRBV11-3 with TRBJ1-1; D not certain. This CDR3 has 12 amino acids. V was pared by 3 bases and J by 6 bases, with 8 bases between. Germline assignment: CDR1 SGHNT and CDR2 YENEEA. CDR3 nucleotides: TGTGCCAGCAGCTTGGCGGGCTCTGAAGCTTTCTTT. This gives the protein CASSLAGSEAFF.

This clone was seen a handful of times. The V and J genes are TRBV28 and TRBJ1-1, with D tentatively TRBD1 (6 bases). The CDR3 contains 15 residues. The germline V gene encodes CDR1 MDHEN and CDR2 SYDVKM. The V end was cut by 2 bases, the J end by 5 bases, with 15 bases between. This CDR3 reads CASSLTGGAGTEAFF. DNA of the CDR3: TGTGCCAGCAGTTTAACTGGGGGGGCCGGGACTGAAGCTTTCTTT.

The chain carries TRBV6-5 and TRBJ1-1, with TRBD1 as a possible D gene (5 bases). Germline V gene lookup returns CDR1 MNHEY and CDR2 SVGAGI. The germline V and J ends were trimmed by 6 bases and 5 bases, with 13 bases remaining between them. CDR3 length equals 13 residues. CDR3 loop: CASSQGLGTEAFF. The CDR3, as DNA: TGTGCCAGCAGCCAGGGTTTGGGAACTGAAGCTTTCTTT.

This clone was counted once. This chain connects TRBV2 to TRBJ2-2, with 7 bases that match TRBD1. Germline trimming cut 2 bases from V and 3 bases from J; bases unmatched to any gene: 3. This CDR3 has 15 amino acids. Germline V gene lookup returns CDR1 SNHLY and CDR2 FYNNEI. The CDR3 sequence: CASSERQGYTGELFF. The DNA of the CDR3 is TGTGCCAGCAGTGAAAGACAGGGCTACACCGGGGAGCTGTTTTTT.